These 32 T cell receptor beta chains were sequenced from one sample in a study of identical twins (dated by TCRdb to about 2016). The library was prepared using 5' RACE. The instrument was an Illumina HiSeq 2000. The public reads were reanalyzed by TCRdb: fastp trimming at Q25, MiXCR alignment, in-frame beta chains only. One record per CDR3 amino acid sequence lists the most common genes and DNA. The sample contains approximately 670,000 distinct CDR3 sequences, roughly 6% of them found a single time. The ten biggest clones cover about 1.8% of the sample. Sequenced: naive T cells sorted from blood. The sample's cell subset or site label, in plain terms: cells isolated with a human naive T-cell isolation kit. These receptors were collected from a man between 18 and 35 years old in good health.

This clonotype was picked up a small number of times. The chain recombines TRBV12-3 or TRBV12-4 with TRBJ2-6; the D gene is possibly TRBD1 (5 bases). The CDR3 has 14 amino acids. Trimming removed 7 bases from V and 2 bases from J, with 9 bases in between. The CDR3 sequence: CASMVGAGANVLTF. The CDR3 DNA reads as TGTGCCAGCATGGTAGGGGCTGGGGCCAACGTCCTGACTTTC.

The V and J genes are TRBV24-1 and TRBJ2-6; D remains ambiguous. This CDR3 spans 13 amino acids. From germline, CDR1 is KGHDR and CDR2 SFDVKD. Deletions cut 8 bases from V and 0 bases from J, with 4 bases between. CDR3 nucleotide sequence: TGTGCCACCATCCCCTCTGGGGCCAACGTCCTGACTTTC. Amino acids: CATIPSGANVLTF.

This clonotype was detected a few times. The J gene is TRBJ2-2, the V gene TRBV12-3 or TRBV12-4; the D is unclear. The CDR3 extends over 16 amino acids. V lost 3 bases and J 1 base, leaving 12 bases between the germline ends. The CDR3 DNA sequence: TGTGCCAGCAGTTTGGGTCTGGGCGGGAACACCGGGGAGCTGTTTTTT. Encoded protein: CASSLGLGGNTGELFF.

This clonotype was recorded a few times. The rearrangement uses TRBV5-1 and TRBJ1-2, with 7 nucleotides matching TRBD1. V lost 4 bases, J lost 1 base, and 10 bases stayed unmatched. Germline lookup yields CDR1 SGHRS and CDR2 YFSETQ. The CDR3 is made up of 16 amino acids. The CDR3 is CASSPSHRGDNYGYTF. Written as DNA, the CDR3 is TGCGCCAGCAGCCCATCACACAGGGGTGATAACTATGGCTACACCTTC. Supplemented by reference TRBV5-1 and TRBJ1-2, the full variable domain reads KAGVTQTPRYLIKTRGQQVTLSCSPISGHRSVSWYQQTPGQGLQFLFEYFSETQRNKGNFPGRFSGRQFSNSRSEMNVSTLELGDSALYLCASSPSHRGDNYGYTFGSGTRLTVV.

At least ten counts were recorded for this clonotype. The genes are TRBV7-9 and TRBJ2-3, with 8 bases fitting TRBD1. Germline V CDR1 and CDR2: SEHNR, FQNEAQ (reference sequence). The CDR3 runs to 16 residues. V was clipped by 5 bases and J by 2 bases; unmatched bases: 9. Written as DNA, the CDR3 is TGTGCCAGCAGCCACCGGGACAGGAGATCCACAGATACGCAGTATTTT. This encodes CASSHRDRRSTDTQYF. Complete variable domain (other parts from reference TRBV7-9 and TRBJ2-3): DTGVSQNPRHKITKRGQNVTFRCDPISEHNRLYWYRQTLGQGPEFLTYFQNEAQLEKSRLLSDRFSAERPKGSFSTLEIQRTEQGDSAMYLCASSHRDRRSTDTQYFGPGTRLTVL.

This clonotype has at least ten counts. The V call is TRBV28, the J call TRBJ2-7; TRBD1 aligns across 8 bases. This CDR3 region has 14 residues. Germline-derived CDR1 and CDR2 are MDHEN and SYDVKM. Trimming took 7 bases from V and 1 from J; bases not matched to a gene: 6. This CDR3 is CASTGGLNSYEQYV. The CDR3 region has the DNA TGTGCCAGCACAGGGGGCCTAAATTCCTACGAGCAGTACGTC.

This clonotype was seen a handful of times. CDR3: CASSLPSGRLRTGELFF. CDR3 in DNA: TGCGCCAGCAGCTTGCCGTCGGGGAGGCTTCGCACCGGGGAGCTGTTTTTT. The rearrangement joins TRBV5-1 to TRBJ2-2, with TRBD2 as a possible D gene (6 bases). CDR3 length: 17 residues. CDR1 and CDR2 (germline): SGHRS, YFSETQ. Trimming took 1 base from V and 4 from J, leaving 17 bases between them. The variable domain in full, with the rest retrieved from reference TRBV5-1 and TRBJ2-2, is KAGVTQTPRYLIKTRGQQVTLSCSPISGHRSVSWYQQTPGQGLQFLFEYFSETQRNKGNFPGRFSGRQFSNSRSEMNVSTLELGDSALYLCASSLPSGRLRTGELFFGEGSRLTVL.

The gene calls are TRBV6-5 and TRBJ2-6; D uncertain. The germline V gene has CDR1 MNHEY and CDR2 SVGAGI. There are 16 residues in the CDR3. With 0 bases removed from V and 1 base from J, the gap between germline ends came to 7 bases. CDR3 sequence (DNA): TGTGCCAGCAGTTACTCGTTAGGGTCTGGGGCCAACGTCCTGACTTTC. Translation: CASSYSLGSGANVLTF.

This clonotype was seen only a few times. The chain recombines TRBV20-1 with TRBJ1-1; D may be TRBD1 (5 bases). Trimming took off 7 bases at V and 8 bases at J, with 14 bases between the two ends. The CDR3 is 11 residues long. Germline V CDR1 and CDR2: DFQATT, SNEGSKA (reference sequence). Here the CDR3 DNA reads TGCAGTGTCCTCTGGGGCACCGAAGCTTTCTTT. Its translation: CSVLWGTEAFF.

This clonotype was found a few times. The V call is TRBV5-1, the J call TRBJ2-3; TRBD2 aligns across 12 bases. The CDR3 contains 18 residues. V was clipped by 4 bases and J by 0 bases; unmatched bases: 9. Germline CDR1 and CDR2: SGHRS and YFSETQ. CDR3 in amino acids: CASSARLAGEGSTDTQYF. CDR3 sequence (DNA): TGCGCCAGCAGCGCTCGACTAGCGGGAGAAGGGAGCACAGATACGCAGTATTTT.

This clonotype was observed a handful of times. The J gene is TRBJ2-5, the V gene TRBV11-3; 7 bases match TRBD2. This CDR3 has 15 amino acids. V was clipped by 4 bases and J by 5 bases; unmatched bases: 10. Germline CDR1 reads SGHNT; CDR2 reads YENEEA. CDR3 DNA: TGTGCCAGCAGCTCTACGGCGGGAGAATGGGAGACCCAGTACTTC. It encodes CASSSTAGEWETQYF.

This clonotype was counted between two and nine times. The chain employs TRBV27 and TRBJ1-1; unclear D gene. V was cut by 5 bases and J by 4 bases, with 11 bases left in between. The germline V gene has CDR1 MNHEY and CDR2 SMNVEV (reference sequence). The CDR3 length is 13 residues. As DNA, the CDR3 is TGTGCCAGCAGTAACGGGGTTTTCACTGAAGCTTTCTTT. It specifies CASSNGVFTEAFF.

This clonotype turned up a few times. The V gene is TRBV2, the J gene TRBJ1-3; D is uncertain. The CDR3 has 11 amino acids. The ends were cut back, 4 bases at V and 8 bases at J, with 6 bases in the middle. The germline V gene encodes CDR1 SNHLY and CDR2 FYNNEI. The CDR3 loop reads CASSVADTIYF. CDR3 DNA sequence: TGTGCCAGCAGTGTCGCGGACACCATATATTTT. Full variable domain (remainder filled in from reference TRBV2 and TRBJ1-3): EPEVTQTPSHQVTQMGQEVILRCVPISNHLYFYWYRQILGQKVEFLVSFYNNEISEKSEIFDDQFSVERPDGSNFTLKIRSTKLEDSAMYFCASSVADTIYFGEGSWLTVV.

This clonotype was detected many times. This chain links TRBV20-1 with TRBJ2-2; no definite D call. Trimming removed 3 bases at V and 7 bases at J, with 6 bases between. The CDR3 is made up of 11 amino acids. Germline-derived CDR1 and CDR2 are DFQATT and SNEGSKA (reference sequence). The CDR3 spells CSARGIGELFF. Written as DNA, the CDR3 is TGCAGTGCTAGGGGGATCGGGGAGCTGTTTTTT.

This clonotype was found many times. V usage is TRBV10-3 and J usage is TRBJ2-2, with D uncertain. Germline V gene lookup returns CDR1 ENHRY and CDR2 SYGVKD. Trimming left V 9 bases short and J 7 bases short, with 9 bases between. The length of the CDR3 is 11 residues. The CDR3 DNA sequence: TGTGCCATTCGCGAGGACGGGGAGCTGTTTTTT. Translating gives CAIREDGELFF.

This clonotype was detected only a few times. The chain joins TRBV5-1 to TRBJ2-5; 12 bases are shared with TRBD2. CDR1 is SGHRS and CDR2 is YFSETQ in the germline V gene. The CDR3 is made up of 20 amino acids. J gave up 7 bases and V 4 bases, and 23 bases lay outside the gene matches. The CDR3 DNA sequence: TGCGCCAGCAGCCCGCAAAACCCGGGACTAGCGGGCAAACGACGGGGGACCCAGTACTTC. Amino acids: CASSPQNPGLAGKRRGTQYF. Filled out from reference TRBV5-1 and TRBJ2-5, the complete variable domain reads KAGVTQTPRYLIKTRGQQVTLSCSPISGHRSVSWYQQTPGQGLQFLFEYFSETQRNKGNFPGRFSGRQFSNSRSEMNVSTLELGDSALYLCASSPQNPGLAGKRRGTQYFGPGTRLLVL.

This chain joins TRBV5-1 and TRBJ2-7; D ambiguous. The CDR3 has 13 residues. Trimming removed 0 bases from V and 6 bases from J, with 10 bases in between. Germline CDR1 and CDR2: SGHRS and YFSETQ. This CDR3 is CASSLVDNGEQYV. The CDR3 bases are TGCGCCAGCAGCTTGGTTGATAACGGCGAGCAGTACGTC.

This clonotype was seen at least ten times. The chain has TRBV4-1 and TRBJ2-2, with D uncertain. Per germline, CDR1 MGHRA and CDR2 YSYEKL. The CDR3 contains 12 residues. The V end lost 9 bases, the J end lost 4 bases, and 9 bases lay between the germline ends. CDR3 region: CASISGTGELFF. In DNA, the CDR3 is TGCGCCAGTATTTCAGGCACCGGGGAGCTGTTTTTT.

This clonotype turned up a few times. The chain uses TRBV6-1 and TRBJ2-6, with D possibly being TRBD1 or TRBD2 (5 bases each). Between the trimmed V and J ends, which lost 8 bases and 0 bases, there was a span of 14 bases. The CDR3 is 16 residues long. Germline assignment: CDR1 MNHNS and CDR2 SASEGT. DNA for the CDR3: TGTGCCAGCCAACGGGGCAGCATCTCTGGGGCCAACGTCCTGACTTTC. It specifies CASQRGSISGANVLTF.

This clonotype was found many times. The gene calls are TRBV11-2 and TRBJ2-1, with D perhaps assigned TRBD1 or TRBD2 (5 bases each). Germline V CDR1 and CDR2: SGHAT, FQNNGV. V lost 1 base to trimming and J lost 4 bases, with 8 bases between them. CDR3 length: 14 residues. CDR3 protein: CASSLGGDYNEQFF. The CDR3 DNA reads TGTGCCAGCAGCTTAGGAGGGGATTACAATGAGCAGTTCTTC.

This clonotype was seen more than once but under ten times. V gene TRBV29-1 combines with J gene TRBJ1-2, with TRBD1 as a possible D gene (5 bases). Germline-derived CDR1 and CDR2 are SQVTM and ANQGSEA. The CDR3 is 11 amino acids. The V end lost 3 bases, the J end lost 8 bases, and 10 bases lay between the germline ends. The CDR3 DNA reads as TGCAGCGTTGAGGGGGATCGGGGCTACACCTTC. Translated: CSVEGDRGYTF.

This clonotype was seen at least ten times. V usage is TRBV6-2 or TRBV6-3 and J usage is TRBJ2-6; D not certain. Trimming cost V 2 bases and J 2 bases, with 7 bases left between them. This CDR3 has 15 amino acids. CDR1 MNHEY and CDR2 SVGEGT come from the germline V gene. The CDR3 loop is CASSYGGAGANVLTF. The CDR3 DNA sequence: TGTGCCAGCAGTTACGGTGGAGCTGGGGCCAACGTCCTGACTTTC.

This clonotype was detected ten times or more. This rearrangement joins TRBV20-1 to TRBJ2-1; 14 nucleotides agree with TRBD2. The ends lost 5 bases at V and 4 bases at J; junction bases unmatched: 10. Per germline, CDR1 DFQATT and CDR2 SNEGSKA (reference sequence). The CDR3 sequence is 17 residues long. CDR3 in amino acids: CSAVGTSGSGRYNEQFF. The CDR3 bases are TGCAGTGCTGTCGGGACTAGCGGGAGTGGGAGGTACAATGAGCAGTTCTTC.

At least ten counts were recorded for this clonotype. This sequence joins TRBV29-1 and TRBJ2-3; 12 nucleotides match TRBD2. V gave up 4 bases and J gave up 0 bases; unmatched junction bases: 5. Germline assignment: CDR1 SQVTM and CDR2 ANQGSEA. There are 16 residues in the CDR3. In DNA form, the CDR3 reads TGCAGCGTTGGGCGGACTAGCGGGACTAGCACAGATACGCAGTATTTT. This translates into CSVGRTSGTSTDTQYF.

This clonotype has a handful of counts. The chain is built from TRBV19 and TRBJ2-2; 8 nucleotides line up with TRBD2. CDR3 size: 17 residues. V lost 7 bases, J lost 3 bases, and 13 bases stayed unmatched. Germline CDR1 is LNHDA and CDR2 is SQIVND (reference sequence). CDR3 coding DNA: TGTGCCAGTATTGCCGGCGGGAGGCGGGGGGACACCGGGGAGCTGTTTTTT. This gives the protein CASIAGGRRGDTGELFF.

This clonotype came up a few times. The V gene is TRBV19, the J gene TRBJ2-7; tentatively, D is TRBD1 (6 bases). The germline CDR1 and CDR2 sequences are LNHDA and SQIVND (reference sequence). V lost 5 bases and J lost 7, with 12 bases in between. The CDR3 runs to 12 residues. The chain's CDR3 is CASSAAGTEQYF. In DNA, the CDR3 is TGTGCCAGTAGTGCGGCCGGGACAGAGCAGTACTTC.

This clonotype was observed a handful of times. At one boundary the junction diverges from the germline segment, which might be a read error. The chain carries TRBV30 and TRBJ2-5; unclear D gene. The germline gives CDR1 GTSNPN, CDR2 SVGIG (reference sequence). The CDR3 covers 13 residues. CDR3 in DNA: TGTGCCTGGAGTGTAGGCTCAAAAGAGAGCCAGTACTTC. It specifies CAWSVGSKESQYF.

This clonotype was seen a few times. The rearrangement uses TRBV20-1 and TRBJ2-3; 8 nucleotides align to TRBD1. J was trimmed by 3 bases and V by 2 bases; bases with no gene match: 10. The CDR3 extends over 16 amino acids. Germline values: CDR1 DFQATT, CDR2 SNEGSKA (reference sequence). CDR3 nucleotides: TGCAGTGCTAGAACGGATAGACAGGGGCGAACAGATACGCAGTATTTT. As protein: CSARTDRQGRTDTQYF.

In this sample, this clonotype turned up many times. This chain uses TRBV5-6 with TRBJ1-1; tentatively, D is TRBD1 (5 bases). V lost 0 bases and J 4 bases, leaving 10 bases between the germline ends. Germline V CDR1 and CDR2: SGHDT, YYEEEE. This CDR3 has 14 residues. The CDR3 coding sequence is TGTGCCAGCAGCTTGGATCATCAGGGCACTGAAGCTTTCTTT. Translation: CASSLDHQGTEAFF.

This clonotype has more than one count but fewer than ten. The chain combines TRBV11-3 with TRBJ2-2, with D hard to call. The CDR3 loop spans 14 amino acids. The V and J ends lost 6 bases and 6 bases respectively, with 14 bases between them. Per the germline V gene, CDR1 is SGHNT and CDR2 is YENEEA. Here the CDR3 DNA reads TGTGCCAGCAGTGGACGGGCTGGGGCCGGGGAGCTGTTTTTT. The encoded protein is CASSGRAGAGELFF.

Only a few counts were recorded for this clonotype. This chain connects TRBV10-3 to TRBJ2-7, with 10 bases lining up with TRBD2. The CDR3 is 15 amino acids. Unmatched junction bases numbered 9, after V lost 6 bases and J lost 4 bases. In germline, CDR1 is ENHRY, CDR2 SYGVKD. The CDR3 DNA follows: TGTGCCATCAGCACCCCCGGGACTAGCGCGTACGAGCAGTACTTC. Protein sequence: CAISTPGTSAYEQYF.

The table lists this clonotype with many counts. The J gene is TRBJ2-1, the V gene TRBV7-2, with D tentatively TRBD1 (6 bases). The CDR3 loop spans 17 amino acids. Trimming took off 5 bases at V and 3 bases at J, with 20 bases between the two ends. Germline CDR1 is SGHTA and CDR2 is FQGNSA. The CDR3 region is CASSLGPLQGYYNEQFF. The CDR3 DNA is TGTGCCAGCAGCCTAGGGCCCCTGCAGGGGTACTACAATGAGCAGTTCTTC. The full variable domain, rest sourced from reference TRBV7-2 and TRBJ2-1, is GAGVSQSPSNKVTEKGKDVELRCDPISGHTALYWYRQSLGQGLEFLIYFQGNSAPDKSGLPSDRFSAERTGGSVSTLTIQRTQQEDSAVYLCASSLGPLQGYYNEQFFGPGTRLTVL.